This T cell receptor (beta chain) derives from a study of PD-1 blockade in classical Hodgkin lymphoma. Sequenced by immunoSEQ multiplex PCR; TCRdb stores in-frame clones only, minus some. The data hold 95,000 to 120,000 clones, with 80% to 90% observed a single time. CDR1 is SSHAT, CDR2 FNYEAQ, per germline (reference sequence). Trimming cost V 5 bases and J 0 bases; bases outside gene matches: 6. This CDR3 region has 15 residues. Regarding the study as a whole: Although disease activity or prior therapy may be involved, causes of the repertoire differences remain undefined. Diminished baseline TCR diversity has been reported in newly diagnosed patients relative to healthy donors.

Brentuximab vedotin exposure varied, and every patient relapsed after autologous stem cell transplantation. A note on this clone: Its specificity is unknown.

The chain is built from TRBV7-7 and TRBJ2-7; 8 positions agree with TRBD2. The source was peripheral blood mononuclear cells (PBMCs), collected before the second cycle of nivolumab. The TCR was taken from a human donor with classical Hodgkin lymphoma. CDR3 protein: CASSPVAGPSYEQYF. The DNA of the CDR3 is TGTGCCAGCAGCCCTGTAGCGGGACCCTCCTACGAGCAGTACTTC.